This T cell receptor beta chain was recorded in a study of control samples from healthy donors and cancer patients. The repertoire was sequenced with immunoSEQ multiplex PCR; TCRdb's copy has only in-frame clones and lacks some. The sample contains roughly 120,000 clones, about 95% of which appear only once. The ends lost 5 bases at V and 6 bases at J; junction bases unmatched: 4. Germline V gives CDR1 LNHDA, CDR2 SQIVND (reference sequence). The CDR3 runs 14 residues. This clonotype originated in a man in his thirties or forties in good health. Sequencing was carried out using blood. V and J are TRBV19 and TRBJ2-1; TRBD1 matches 10 bases. CDR3 sequence: CASSPGTGVNEQFF. The CDR3 region has the DNA TGTGCCAGTAGTCCGGGGACAGGGGTCAATGAGCAGTTCTTC.